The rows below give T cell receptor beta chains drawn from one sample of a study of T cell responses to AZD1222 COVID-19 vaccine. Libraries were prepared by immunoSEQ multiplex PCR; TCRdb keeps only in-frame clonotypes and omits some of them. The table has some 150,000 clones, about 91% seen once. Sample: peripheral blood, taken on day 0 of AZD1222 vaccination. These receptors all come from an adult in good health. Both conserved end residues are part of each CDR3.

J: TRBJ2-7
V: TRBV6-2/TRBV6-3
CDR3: CASSYYLGLSNEQYF

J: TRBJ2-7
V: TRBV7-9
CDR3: CASSLALGGEQYF

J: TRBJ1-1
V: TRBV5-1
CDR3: CASSSVGGWGAFF

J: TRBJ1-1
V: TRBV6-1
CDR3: CASSESRRGTEAFF

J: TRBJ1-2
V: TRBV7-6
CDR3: CASSLAWRRVGGYTF

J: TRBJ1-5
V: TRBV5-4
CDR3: CASSFGTNQPQHF

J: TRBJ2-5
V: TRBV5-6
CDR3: CASSLEGLAVQETQYF

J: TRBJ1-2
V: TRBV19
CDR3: CASSNAGGYGYTF

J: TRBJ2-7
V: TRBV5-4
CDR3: CASSFSGRYTEQYF

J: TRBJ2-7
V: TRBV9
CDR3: CASSSGTGGHEQYF

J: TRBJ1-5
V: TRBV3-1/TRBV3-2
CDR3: CASSQTGGPKPQHF

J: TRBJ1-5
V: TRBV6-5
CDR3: CASSYGLAQPQHF

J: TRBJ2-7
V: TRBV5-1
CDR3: CASNSEPAYEQYF

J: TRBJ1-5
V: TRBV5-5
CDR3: CASSFSFNQPQHF

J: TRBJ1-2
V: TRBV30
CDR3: CAWTQDRAPSGYTF

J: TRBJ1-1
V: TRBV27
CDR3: CASSLQGNTEAFF

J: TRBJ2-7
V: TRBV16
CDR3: CASSQWGSYEQYF

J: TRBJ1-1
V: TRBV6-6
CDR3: CASKKGGDRGTEAFF

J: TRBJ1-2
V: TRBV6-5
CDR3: CASSRLNMVDYTF

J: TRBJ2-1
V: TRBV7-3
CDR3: CASSLLGGNNEQFF

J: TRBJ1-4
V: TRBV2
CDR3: CASSEAMAGANEKLFF

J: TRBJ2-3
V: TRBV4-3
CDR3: CASSPSGPTDTQYF

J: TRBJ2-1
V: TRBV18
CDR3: CASSTLRVAAEQFF

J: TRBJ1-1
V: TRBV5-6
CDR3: CASSSRDRRPEAFF

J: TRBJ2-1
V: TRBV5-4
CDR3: CASSLALYNEQFF

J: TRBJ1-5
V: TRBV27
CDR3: CASSTQGRRINQPQHF

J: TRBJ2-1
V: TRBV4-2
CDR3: CASSQAGREQFF

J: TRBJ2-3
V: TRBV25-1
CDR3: CASSGSSTDTQYF

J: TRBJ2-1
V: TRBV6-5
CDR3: CASSYGGQAYNEQFF

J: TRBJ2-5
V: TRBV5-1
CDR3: CASSLGLAAETQYF

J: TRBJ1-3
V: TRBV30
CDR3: CAWTASGNTIYF